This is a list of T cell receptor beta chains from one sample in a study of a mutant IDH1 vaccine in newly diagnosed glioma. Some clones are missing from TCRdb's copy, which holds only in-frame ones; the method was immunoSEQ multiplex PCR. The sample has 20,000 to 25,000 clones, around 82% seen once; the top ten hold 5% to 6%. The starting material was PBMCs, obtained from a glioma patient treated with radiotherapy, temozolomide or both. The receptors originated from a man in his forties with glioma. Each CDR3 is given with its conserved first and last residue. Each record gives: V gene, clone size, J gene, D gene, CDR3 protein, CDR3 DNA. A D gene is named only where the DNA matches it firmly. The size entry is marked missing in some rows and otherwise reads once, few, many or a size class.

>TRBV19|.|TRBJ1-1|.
CASSSRGGGTEAFF
TGTGCCAGTAGTAGCAGGGGAGGAGGCACTGAAGCTTTCTTT
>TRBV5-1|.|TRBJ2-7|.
CASSLVRGREQYF
TGCGCCAGCAGCTTGGTCCGGGGCCGAGAGCAGTACTTC
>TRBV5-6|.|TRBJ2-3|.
CASSATPARTDTQYF
TGTGCCAGCAGCGCCACTCCTGCCCGCACAGATACGCAGTATTTT
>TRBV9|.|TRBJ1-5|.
CASSAQGNQPQHF
TGTGCCAGCAGCGCACAGGGCAATCAGCCCCAGCATTTT
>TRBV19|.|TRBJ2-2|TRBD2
CASRRDYHTGELFF
TGTGCCAGTAGGCGGGACTACCACACCGGGGAGCTGTTTTTT
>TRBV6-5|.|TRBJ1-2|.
CASSNGHRGYGYTF
TGTGCCAGCAGCAATGGACATAGAGGCTATGGCTACACCTTC
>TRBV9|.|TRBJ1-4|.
CASSIRAGLNEKLFF
TGTGCCAGCAGCATTCGGGCGGGCCTTAATGAAAAACTGTTTTTT
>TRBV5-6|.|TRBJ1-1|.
CASSAVWAMNTEAFF
TGTGCCAGCAGCGCGGTCTGGGCAATGAACACTGAAGCTTTCTTT
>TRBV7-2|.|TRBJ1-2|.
CASSTSGGGYTF
TGTGCCAGCAGCACCTCGGGGGGCGGCTACACCTTC
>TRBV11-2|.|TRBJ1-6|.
CASSLKSPLHF
TGTGCCAGCAGCTTAAAATCACCCCTCCACTTT
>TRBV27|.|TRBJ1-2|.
CASSFSGASYGYTF
TGTGCCAGCAGTTTCTCAGGGGCGTCCTATGGCTACACCTTC
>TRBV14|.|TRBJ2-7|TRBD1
CASSGTGFYEQYF
TGTGCCAGCAGTGGGACAGGGTTCTACGAGCAGTACTTC
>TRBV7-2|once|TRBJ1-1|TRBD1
CASSTDRGRNTEAFF
TGTGCCAGCAGCACCGACAGGGGGCGGAACACTGAAGCTTTCTTT
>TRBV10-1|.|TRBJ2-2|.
CASSEARGAVGELFF
TGCGCCAGCAGTGAGGCCCGGGGGGCTGTCGGGGAGCTGTTTTTT
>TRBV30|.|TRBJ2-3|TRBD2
CAWSRGGPTDTQYF
TGTGCCTGGAGTCGGGGGGGGCCCACAGATACGCAGTATTTT
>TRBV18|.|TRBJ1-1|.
CASSPPMSAAFF
TGTGCCAGCTCACCACCGATGTCAGCCGCTTTCTTT
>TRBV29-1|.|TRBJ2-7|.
CSAEAGWNEQYF
TGCAGCGCCGAGGCAGGGTGGAACGAGCAGTACTTC
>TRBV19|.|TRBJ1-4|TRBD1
CASSMGQGDEKLFF
TGTGCCAGTAGTATGGGACAGGGAGACGAAAAACTGTTTTTT
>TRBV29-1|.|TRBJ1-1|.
CSVASSNTEAFF
TGCAGCGTTGCTAGTTCGAACACTGAAGCTTTCTTT
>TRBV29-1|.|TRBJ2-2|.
CSVVRGAGGELFF
TGCAGCGTAGTCAGGGGGGCCGGAGGGGAGCTGTTTTTT
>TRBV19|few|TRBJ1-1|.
CASTRGGTEAFF
TGTGCCAGCACCCGGGGGGGAACTGAAGCTTTCTTT
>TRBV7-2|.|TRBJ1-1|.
CASSSIRGGGLAFF
TGTGCCAGCAGCTCTATCAGGGGCGGGGGGTTGGCTTTCTTT
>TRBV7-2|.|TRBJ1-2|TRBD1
CASSLLGQARGYTF
TGTGCCAGCAGCTTGTTGGGACAGGCACGGGGCTACACCTTC
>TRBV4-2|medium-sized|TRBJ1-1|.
CASSPWGGAENTEAFF
TGTGCCAGCAGCCCCTGGGGGGGGGCGGAGAACACTGAAGCTTTCTTT
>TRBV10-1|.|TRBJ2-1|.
CASSPVGPNLEQFF
TGCGCCAGCAGCCCCGTGGGACCCAACCTCGAGCAGTTCTTC
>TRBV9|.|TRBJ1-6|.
CASSVDLSSYNSPLHF
TGTGCCAGCAGCGTTGATCTGAGCTCCTATAATTCACCCCTCCACTTT
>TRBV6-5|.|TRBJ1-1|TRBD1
CASGYRGSGAFF
TGTGCCAGCGGGTACAGGGGTTCGGGAGCTTTCTTT
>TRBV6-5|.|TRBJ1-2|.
CASSYRYGDAYGYTF
TGTGCCAGCAGTTACAGATACGGGGATGCCTATGGCTACACCTTC
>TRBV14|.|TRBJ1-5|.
CASSPTDDQPQHF
TGTGCCAGCAGCCCGACAGACGATCAGCCCCAGCATTTT
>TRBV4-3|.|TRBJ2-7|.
CASSQDSSAYSYEQYF
TGCGCCAGCAGCCAAGATTCCAGCGCCTACTCCTACGAGCAGTACTTC
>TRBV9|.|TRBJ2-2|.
CASSVADLASSGELFF
TGTGCCAGCAGCGTAGCTGACTTAGCATCTTCCGGGGAGCTGTTTTTT
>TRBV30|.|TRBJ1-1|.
CAWSETGNEAFF
TGTGCCTGGAGTGAAACAGGGAATGAAGCTTTCTTT
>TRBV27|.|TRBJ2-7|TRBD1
CASSFLRTGEAYEQYF
TGTGCCAGCAGTTTCCTCAGGACAGGGGAGGCCTACGAGCAGTACTTC
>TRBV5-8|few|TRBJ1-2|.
CASSYPGGLDYGYTF
TGTGCCAGCAGCTATCCCGGGGGGTTAGACTATGGCTACACCTTC
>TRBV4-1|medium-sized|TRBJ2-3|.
CASSQEGRILGDTQYF
TGCGCCAGCAGCCAAGAGGGACGAATCCTGGGAGATACGCAGTATTTT
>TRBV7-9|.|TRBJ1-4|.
CASSLADEKLFF
TGTGCCAGCAGCTTAGCAGACGAAAAACTGTTTTTT
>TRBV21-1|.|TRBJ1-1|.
CASSKVGRERHTEAFF
TGTGCCAGCAGCAAAGTTGGGAGGGAAAGGCACACTGAAGCTTTCTTT
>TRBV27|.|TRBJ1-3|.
CASSTWGGYSGNTIYF
TGTGCCAGCAGTACGTGGGGGGGATACTCTGGAAACACCATATATTTT
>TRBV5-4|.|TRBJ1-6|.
CASSLVGGFGSPLHF
TGTGCCAGCAGCTTGGTCGGGGGATTTGGATCACCCCTCCACTTT
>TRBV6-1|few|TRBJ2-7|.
CASSAIYEQYF
TGTGCCAGCAGTGCGATATACGAGCAGTACTTC
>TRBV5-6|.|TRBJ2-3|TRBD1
CASSFTPSGGSGDTQYF
TGTGCCAGCAGCTTCACCCCGTCAGGGGGCTCCGGAGATACGCAGTATTTT